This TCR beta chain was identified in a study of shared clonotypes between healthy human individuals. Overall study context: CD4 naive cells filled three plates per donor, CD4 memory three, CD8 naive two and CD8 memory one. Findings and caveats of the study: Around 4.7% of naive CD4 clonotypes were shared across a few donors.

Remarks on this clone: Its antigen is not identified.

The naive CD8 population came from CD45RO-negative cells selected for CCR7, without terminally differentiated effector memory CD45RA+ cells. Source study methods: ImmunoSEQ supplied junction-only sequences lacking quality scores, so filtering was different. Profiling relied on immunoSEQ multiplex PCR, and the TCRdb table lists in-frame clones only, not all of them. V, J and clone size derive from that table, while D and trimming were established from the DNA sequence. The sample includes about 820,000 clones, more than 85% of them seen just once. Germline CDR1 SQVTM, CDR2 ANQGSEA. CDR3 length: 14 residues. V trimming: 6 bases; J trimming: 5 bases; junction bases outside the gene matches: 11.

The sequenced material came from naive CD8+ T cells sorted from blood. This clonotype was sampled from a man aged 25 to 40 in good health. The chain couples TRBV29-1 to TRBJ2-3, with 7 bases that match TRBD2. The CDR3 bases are TGCAGCGTGGAAACGACTAGCATTTTAGATACGCAGTATTTT. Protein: CSVETTSILDTQYF.